These T cell receptor beta chains were read from a single sample in a study of T-cell memory formation after mild COVID-19. MiXCR, run by TCRdb on the 5' RACE reads, gives a single entry per CDR3 protein. The data hold a few hundred thousand distinct CDR3 sequences, with 15% to 20% observed a single time. Sample: PBMCs or a T cell subset sorted from them (not recorded which). The receptor set was obtained from a man younger than 30 who had mild COVID-19 (a few samples of this study predate the infection). Cell type and time point are not known. Each CDR3 is given with its conserved first and last residue. A D gene is named only where the DNA matches it firmly. The listing skips clone size in some rows; elsewhere it reads once, few, many or a size class.

>-|TRBJ2-7|TRBV3-1|-
TGTGCCAGCAGCCAAGATCTGTCAGCCTACGAGCAGTACTTC
CASSQDLSAYEQYF
>-|TRBJ2-3|TRBV5-4|-
TGTGCCAGCAGCTTTCCTGGGGGGCCGGGATCGCAGTATTTT
CASSFPGGPGSQYF
>-|TRBJ2-2|TRBV20-1|TRBD1
TGCAGTGCCACTACCGGGACAGGGGACACCGGGGAGCTGTTTTTT
CSATTGTGDTGELFF
>-|TRBJ2-3|TRBV9|TRBD1
TGTGCCAGCAGCGCCGGGACAGATCCCTCCGGAACGCAGTATTTT
CASSAGTDPSGTQYF
>-|TRBJ2-1|TRBV5-1|TRBD2
TGCGCCAGCAGCAGTGGACTAGCGGGGGGGCTTGGTGGTGAGCAGTTCTTC
CASSSGLAGGLGGEQFF
>few|TRBJ2-3|TRBV20-1|-
TGCAGTGCCGATGAAAGCGGGTTCACAGATACGCAGTATTTT
CSADESGFTDTQYF
>-|TRBJ2-3|TRBV20-1|TRBD2
TGCAGTGCTAGAATCCCGGGACTAGCGGGGGAATTGACGCAGTATTTT
CSARIPGLAGELTQYF
>few|TRBJ2-1|TRBV7-6|TRBD1
TGTGCCAGCAGCTCCCCGCGGCCGGGGGACAGGGGATCTCCTTCGCCCTACAATGAGCAGTTCTTC
CASSSPRPGDRGSPSPYNEQFF
>many|TRBJ2-3|TRBV5-1|-
TGCGCCAGCAGCTCTACGACAGCGAGTTACACAGATACGCAGTATTTT
CASSSTTASYTDTQYF
>-|TRBJ2-7|TRBV3-1|TRBD1
TGTGCCAGCAGCCAACAAGGGACAGGGGCCTACGAGCAGTACTTC
CASSQQGTGAYEQYF
>-|TRBJ2-7|TRBV4-3|TRBD2
TGCGCCAGCAGCCGGCAACTAGCGGGGGGTTTCTACGAGCAGTACTTC
CASSRQLAGGFYEQYF